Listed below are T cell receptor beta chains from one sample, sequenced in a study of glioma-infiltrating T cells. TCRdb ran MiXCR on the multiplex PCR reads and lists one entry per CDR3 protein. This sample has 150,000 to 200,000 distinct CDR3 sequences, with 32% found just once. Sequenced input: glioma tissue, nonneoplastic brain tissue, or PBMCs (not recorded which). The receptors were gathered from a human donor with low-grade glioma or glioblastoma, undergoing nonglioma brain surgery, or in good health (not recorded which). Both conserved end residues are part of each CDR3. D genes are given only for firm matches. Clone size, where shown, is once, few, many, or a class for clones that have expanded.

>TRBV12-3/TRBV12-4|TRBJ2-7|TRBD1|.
TGTGCCAGCACCCCGACAGGGAACCTCTACGAGCAGTACTTC
CASTPTGNLYEQYF
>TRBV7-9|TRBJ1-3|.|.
TGTGCCAGCAGCGGACTCAGAAGTGGAAACACCATATATTTT
CASSGLRSGNTIYF
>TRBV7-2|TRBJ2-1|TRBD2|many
TGTGCCAGCAGTCAAGCTAGCGGGAGGTCAGACAATGAGCAGTTCTTC
CASSQASGRSDNEQFF
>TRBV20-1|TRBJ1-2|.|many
TGCAGTGCTAGACAGGATGGCTACACCTTC
CSARQDGYTF
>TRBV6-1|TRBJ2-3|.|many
TGTGCCAGCAGAACGGGGGGCACAGATACGCAGTATTTT
CASRTGGTDTQYF
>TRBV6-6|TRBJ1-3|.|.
TGTGCCAGCAGTTTGATCCGAAACTCTGGAAACACCATATATTTT
CASSLIRNSGNTIYF
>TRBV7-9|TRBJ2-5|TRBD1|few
TGTGCCAGCAGCTACCCCTTGCAGGGGGCTCGTGAGACCCAGTACTTC
CASSYPLQGARETQYF
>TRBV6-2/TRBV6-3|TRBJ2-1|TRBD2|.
TGTGCCAGCAGTTCTGGGACTAGCGGGATGGCGCACAATGAGCAGTTCTTC
CASSSGTSGMAHNEQFF
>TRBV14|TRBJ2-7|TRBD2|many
TGTGCCAGCAGCCCCCCCGGTAGCGGGAGTTACGAGCAGTACTTC
CASSPPGSGSYEQYF
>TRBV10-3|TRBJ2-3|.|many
TGTGCCATCAGTGAGACCAGTCTCGGCGGGCTCACAGATACGCAGTATTTT
CAISETSLGGLTDTQYF
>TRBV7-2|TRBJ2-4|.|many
TGTGCCAGCAGCTTAGGGGGAGAAAACATTCAGTACTTC
CASSLGGENIQYF
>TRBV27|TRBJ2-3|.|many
TGTGCCAGCAGTTTAGGACGGCTAGATACGCAGTATTTT
CASSLGRLDTQYF
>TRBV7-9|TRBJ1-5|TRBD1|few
TGTGCCAGCAGCTTAAGGCGTTGGACAGGGGATAGCAATCAGCCCCAGCATTTT
CASSLRRWTGDSNQPQHF
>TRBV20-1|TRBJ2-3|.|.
TGCAGTGCTGCCCGGGGCTACGAGACCCAGTATTTT
CSAARGYETQYF
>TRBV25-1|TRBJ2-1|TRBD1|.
TGTGCCAGCGCGGGACAGGGGTACGAGCAGTTCTTC
CASAGQGYEQFF
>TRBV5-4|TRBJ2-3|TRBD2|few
TGTGCCAGCAGCTTGGCCTCAGCGGGAGCAGATACGCAGTATTTT
CASSLASAGADTQYF
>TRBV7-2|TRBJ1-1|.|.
TGTGCCAGCAGCTTGGGCGCCGGGCCTGAAGCTTTCTTT
CASSLGAGPEAFF
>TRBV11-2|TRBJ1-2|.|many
TGTGCCAGCAGCTTAGGCCCTCGGGGGCGGGGTGGCTACACCTTC
CASSLGPRGRGGYTF
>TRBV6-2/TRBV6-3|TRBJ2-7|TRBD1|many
TGTGCCAGCACCACCGACGGGACAGGCCTCCCAGACTTC
CASTTDGTGLPDF
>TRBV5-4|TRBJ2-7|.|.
TGTGCCAGCAGCTTGCGACTTGAAAGCTACGAGCAGTACTTC
CASSLRLESYEQYF
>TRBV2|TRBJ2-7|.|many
TGTGCCAGCAGTGAATTCGCCTACGAGCAGTACTTC
CASSEFAYEQYF
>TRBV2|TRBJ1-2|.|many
TGTGCCAGCAGTGACCAGACAGGCACGGACACCTTC
CASSDQTGTDTF
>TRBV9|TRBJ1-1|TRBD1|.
TGTGCCAGCAGCGTAAGGGGGCCGGACACTGAAGCTTTCTTT
CASSVRGPDTEAFF